This entry lists 28 T cell receptor beta chains sequenced from one sample in a study of T cells in placental villitis. Findings of the study overall: Villitis of unknown etiology placentae had higher clonality than controls, median roughly 0.057 versus 0.006.

Which antigens these TCRs recognize remains unknown. This was the immunoSEQ v4 assay. Data came from immunoSEQ multiplex PCR; TCRdb stores just in-frame clones and leaves some out. Of 1,400 to 1,500 clones in the sample, 65% to 85% were seen once. The sequencing sample was made of placental tissue containing maternal and fetal cells. All receptors derive from a human patient with villitis of unknown etiology; the placental T cells may come from both mother and fetus.

This chain joins TRBV30 and TRBJ2-7; D gene ambiguous. CDR1 GTSNPN and CDR2 SVGIG come from the germline V gene (reference sequence). V lost 0 bases and J lost 1, with 7 bases in between. This CDR3 region has 13 residues. CDR3 coding DNA: TGTGCCTGGAGTGTGGGCGCTTCCTACGAGCAGTACTTC. Amino acid sequence: CAWSVGASYEQYF.

The gene calls are TRBV18 and TRBJ1-6; D is unresolved. This CDR3 has 13 residues. CDR1 and CDR2 (germline): KGHSH, LQKENI. Trimming removed 9 bases at V and 4 bases at J, with 10 bases between. This CDR3 reads CASSIAYNSPLHF. In nucleotides, the CDR3 is TGTGCCAGTTCCATCGCGTATAATTCACCCCTCCACTTT.

This chain links TRBV19 with TRBJ1-2; tentatively, D is TRBD1 (5 bases). The ends were cut back, 3 bases at V and 4 bases at J, with 9 bases in the middle. CDR3 length: 13 residues. The germline V gene has CDR1 LNHDA and CDR2 SQIVND (reference sequence). CDR3: CASSIGQGYGYTF. The CDR3 region has the DNA TGTGCCAGTAGTATTGGGCAGGGCTATGGCTACACCTTC. Full variable domain (rest looked up from reference TRBV19 and TRBJ1-2): DGGITQSPKYLFRKEGQNVTLSCEQNLNHDAMYWYRQDPGQGLRLIYYSQIVNDFQKGDIAEGYSVSREKKESFPLTVTSAQKNPTAFYLCASSIGQGYGYTFGSGTRLTVV.

This clone has more than one count but fewer than ten. For the CDR3, the DNA is TGTGCCATCAGTGAGATGAGTAGCGGGGGGTCAGATACGCAGTATTTT. Translation gives CAISEMSSGGSDTQYF. This chain connects TRBV10-3 to TRBJ2-3, with 10 bases that match TRBD2. V dropped 2 bases and J dropped 4; count of bases not matched to a gene: 6. CDR3 size: 16 residues. CDR1 ENHRY and CDR2 SYGVKD come from the germline V gene.

The V and J genes are TRBV24-1 and TRBJ2-1; weak D call: TRBD1 (5 bases). Trimming took off 7 bases at V and 0 bases at J, with 9 bases between the two ends. This CDR3 region has 14 residues. Per the germline V gene, CDR1 is KGHDR and CDR2 is SFDVKD. The CDR3, as DNA: TGTGCCACCAGAGACAGTAGCTCCTACAATGAGCAGTTCTTC. The encoded protein is CATRDSSSYNEQFF.

The sample holds a few counts of this clone. Other DNA sequences in this sample translate to the same CDR3. V usage is TRBV5-6 and J usage is TRBJ1-2, with a tentative D call TRBD1 (5 bases). The V end lost 0 bases, the J end lost 3 bases, and 9 bases lay between the germline ends. This CDR3 spans 14 amino acids. Germline loops: CDR1 SGHDT, CDR2 YYEEEE. The CDR3 nucleotides read TGTGCCAGCAGCTTGGGGTGGGGACACTATGGCTACACCTTC. Protein sequence: CASSLGWGHYGYTF.

The chain combines TRBV5-4 with TRBJ2-5; no definite D call. Germline V gives CDR1 SGHNT, CDR2 YYREEE (reference sequence). The CDR3 totals 13 residues. V lost 4 bases and J lost 4, with 11 bases in between. The CDR3 bases are TGTGCCAGCAGCCCCGACATGGTAGAGACCCAGTACTTC. Protein sequence: CASSPDMVETQYF.

The genes are TRBV27 and TRBJ2-5, with D possibly TRBD1 on 6 matching bases. The CDR3 loop spans 15 amino acids. Deletions cut 3 bases from V and 2 bases from J, with 13 bases between. Germline V gives CDR1 MNHEY, CDR2 SMNVEV (reference sequence). The CDR3 bases are TGTGCCAGCAGTTTTTCGACAGGATCACAAGAGACCCAGTACTTC. Residues: CASSFSTGSQETQYF.

The chain employs TRBV28 and TRBJ1-2; D is undetermined. The V end was cut by 3 bases, the J end by 4 bases, with 9 bases between. The CDR3 sequence is 13 residues long. From germline, CDR1 is MDHEN and CDR2 SYDVKM. This CDR3 is CASSLGLVYGYTF. CDR3 sequence (DNA): TGTGCCAGCAGTTTGGGCCTCGTCTATGGCTACACCTTC.

V and J are TRBV4-2 and TRBJ2-2, with D perhaps matching TRBD1 (6 bases). The V end lost 1 base, the J end lost 4 bases, and 13 bases lay between the germline ends. Germline-derived CDR1 and CDR2 are LGHNA and YNFKEQ. This CDR3 spans 16 amino acids. In nucleotides, the CDR3 is TGTGCCAGCAGCCAAGGTCAGGGGATAGGCACCGGGGAGCTGTTTTTT. Amino acids: CASSQGQGIGTGELFF.

The chain uses TRBV19 and TRBJ2-7, with TRBD1 matching 10 bases. This CDR3 contains 15 residues. Per the germline V gene, CDR1 is LNHDA and CDR2 is SQIVND (reference sequence). The junction had 4 bases not matched to a gene; V was cut back by 3 bases and J by 2 bases. The DNA of the CDR3 is TGTGCCAGTAGTATGACGGGACAGGGGACCTACGAGCAGTACTTC. This encodes CASSMTGQGTYEQYF.

The chain links TRBV11-3 to TRBJ2-5; D is ambiguous. In germline, CDR1 is SGHNT, CDR2 YENEEA. The CDR3 spans 13 residues. V dropped 5 bases and J dropped 5 bases, with 12 bases sitting between them. For the CDR3, the DNA is TGTGCCAGCAGCCCGAGTGTCAGGGAGACCCAGTACTTC. Translated: CASSPSVRETQYF.

This clone is a singleton in its sample. This chain joins TRBV19 and TRBJ2-5; perhaps TRBD1 as D (6 bases). Trimming removed 1 base at V and 5 bases at J, with 8 bases between. CDR3 length equals 13 residues. Germline V gene data show CDR1 as LNHDA and CDR2 as SQIVND (reference sequence). CDR3 region: CASSIGGRETQYF. The CDR3 region has the DNA TGTGCCAGTAGTATAGGGGGGCGGGAGACCCAGTACTTC.

With respect to this clone: A read error may be the cause here, since a much bigger clone is one base away. The chain joins TRBV13 to TRBJ2-7; 7 nucleotides line up with TRBD1. CDR3 length: 14 residues. V was pared by 7 bases and J by 2 bases, with 8 bases of the junction left unmatched. Germline CDR1 is PRHDT and CDR2 is FYEKMQ (reference sequence). The CDR3 DNA is TGTGCCAGCAACCCCCAGGGGGACCCCTACGAGCAGTACTTC. Translating it yields CASNPQGDPYEQYF.

V and J are TRBV30 and TRBJ1-2, with TRBD1 matching over 10 bases. CDR1 GTSNPN and CDR2 SVGIG come from the germline V gene (reference sequence). The length of the CDR3 is 14 residues. Trimming removed 1 base from V and 4 bases from J; junction bases left unmatched: 3. CDR3 loop: CAWSGQGAIYGYTF. In DNA form, the CDR3 reads TGTGCCTGGAGTGGACAGGGGGCGATCTATGGCTACACCTTC.

This clone has a single count. Written as DNA, the CDR3 is TGCAGCGTTGACGTCCAGGGGGGGACTAATGAAAAACTGTTTTTT. This encodes CSVDVQGGTNEKLFF. The genes are TRBV29-1 and TRBJ1-4; 7 nucleotides align to TRBD1. In germline, CDR1 is SQVTM, CDR2 ANQGSEA. This CDR3 is built from 15 residues. Trimming took 3 bases from V and 2 from J; bases not matched to a gene: 6.

This chain uses TRBV19 with TRBJ1-2; possibly TRBD1 for D (5 bases). The CDR3 has 14 amino acids. The V gene's germline CDR1 is LNHDA and CDR2 SQIVND (reference sequence). Trimming left V 1 base short and J 5 bases short, with 11 bases between. The CDR3 region is CASSIGSRQYGYTF. As DNA, the CDR3 is TGTGCCAGTAGTATAGGAAGTCGACAGTATGGCTACACCTTC.

A note on this clone: One junction end disagrees with the germline gene, perhaps due to a read error. The chain is built from TRBV19 and TRBJ1-1; 9 bases line up with TRBD1. CDR3 length: 15 residues. The V gene's germline CDR1 is LNHDA and CDR2 SQIVND (reference sequence). The CDR3 reads CASSFGTGRSTETFF. The CDR3 DNA is TGTGCCAGTAGTTTCGGGACAGGGAGGAGCACTGAAACTTTCTTT. The variable domain in full, with the rest retrieved from reference TRBV19 and TRBJ1-1, is DGGITQSPKYLFRKEGQNVTLSCEQNLNHDAMYWYRQDPGQGLRLIYYSQIVNDFQKGDIAEGYSVSREKKESFPLTVTSAQKNPTAFYLCASSFGTGRSTETFFGQGTRLTVV.

CDR3 sequence reads: CASNRGNTEAFF. The CDR3, as DNA: TGTGCCAGCAACAGGGGAAACACTGAAGCTTTCTTT. This chain links TRBV25-1 with TRBJ1-1; 7 bases are a match to TRBD1. This CDR3 is 12 amino acids long. Germline CDR1 is MGHDK and CDR2 is SYGVNS. The V and J ends lost 7 bases and 2 bases, in that order; junction bases with no gene match: 1.

The genes are TRBV10-2 and TRBJ2-1; D is unresolved. V shed 4 bases and J shed 7 bases, with 11 bases lying between them. The CDR3 sequence is 13 residues long. The germline CDR1 and CDR2 sequences are WSHSY and SAAADI. Here the CDR3 reads CASSVGPRNEQFF. CDR3 DNA: TGCGCCAGCAGTGTAGGGCCTAGAAATGAGCAGTTCTTC.

Points on this clone: One end of the junction is discordant with germline, which a read error may explain. The J gene is TRBJ1-1, the V gene TRBV7-9; possible D gene TRBD1, 6 bases. This CDR3 comprises 14 residues. Germline V gene lookup returns CDR1 SEHNR and CDR2 FQNEAQ (reference sequence). The CDR3 spells CASNLGTGMTEAFF. DNA for the CDR3: TGTGCCAGCAACTTAGGAACAGGGATGACTGAAGCTTTCTTT.

This chain links TRBV19 with TRBJ1-5; D is ambiguous. The V gene lost 1 base and the J gene lost 9 bases, with 25 bases spanning the gap. Germline V gene sequence: CDR1 LNHDA, CDR2 SQIVND (reference sequence). The CDR3 spans 18 residues. This chain's CDR3 is CASSIGAHRTLNPAPQHF. The CDR3 DNA is TGTGCCAGTAGTATAGGGGCCCACAGAACCCTCAACCCGGCGCCCCAGCATTTT.

This chain joins TRBV19 and TRBJ1-2; D gene uncertain. The V end lost 5 bases, the J end lost 0 bases, and 10 bases lay between the germline ends. In germline, CDR1 is LNHDA, CDR2 SQIVND (reference sequence). This CDR3 has 14 amino acids. The CDR3 DNA is TGTGCCAGTAGTTTGGGCATAGCTAACTATGGCTACACCTTC. Residues: CASSLGIANYGYTF.

This chain joins TRBV20-1 and TRBJ1-1; no definite D call. Germline CDR1 is DFQATT and CDR2 is SNEGSKA (reference sequence). The CDR3 loop spans 10 amino acids. V was pared by 3 bases and J by 7 bases, with 6 bases between. CDR3 nucleotide sequence: TGCAGTGCTAGGGGCGTTGAAGCTTTCTTT. It encodes CSARGVEAFF.

This clone was recorded once. The rearrangement links TRBV3-1 (or the pseudogene TRBV3-2) to TRBJ2-3, with 9 bases fitting TRBD1. The CDR3 sequence is 14 residues long. J was trimmed by 1 base and V by 4 bases; bases with no gene match: 0. Germline V gives CDR1 LGHDT, CDR2 YNNKEL (reference sequence). CDR3 DNA sequence: TGTGCCAGCAGCCGACAGGGGGGCACAGATACGCAGTATTTT. It encodes CASSRQGGTDTQYF.

The CDR3 DNA reads as TGTGCCAGCAGTCCCCAGAGGGACAGGGCGAATGAGCAGTTCTTC. Its protein product is CASSPQRDRANEQFF. This sequence joins TRBV25-1 and TRBJ2-1; 9 bases line up with TRBD1. CDR1 and CDR2 (germline): MGHDK, SYGVNS. V shed 5 bases and J 7 bases; nucleotides not matched to a gene: 9. CDR3 length equals 15 residues.

The count of this clone is one. The rearrangement uses TRBV18 and TRBJ1-1; D remains ambiguous. V lost 6 bases to trimming and J lost 4 bases, with 18 bases between them. The germline V gene has CDR1 KGHSH and CDR2 LQKENI. This CDR3 spans 15 amino acids. The CDR3 is CASSQSTGRGTEAFF. The CDR3 DNA follows: TGTGCCAGCTCCCAATCGACCGGGCGGGGCACTGAAGCTTTCTTT.

The chain uses TRBV27 and TRBJ1-5; D not resolved. V lost 5 bases and J lost 6, with 23 bases in between. The V gene's germline CDR1 is MNHEY and CDR2 SMNVEV (reference sequence). The CDR3 totals 17 residues. The CDR3 sequence is CASSAEYRTLTTQPQHF. In DNA form, the CDR3 reads TGTGCCAGCAGTGCCGAATATCGGACCTTAACGACTCAGCCCCAGCATTTT.